The 30 T cell receptor beta chains below all came from one sample that was sequenced in a study of cytomegalovirus exposure and HLA in healthy donors. Using immunoSEQ multiplex PCR, the repertoire was profiled, and TCRdb retains in-frame clones only, with some absent. The sample records a few hundred thousand clones, 70% to 90% being singletons. The sequenced sample was PBMCs. These receptors were taken from a woman aged 18-29 years in good health and CMV-seronegative.

This chain joins TRBV18 and TRBJ2-7; the match to TRBD1 covers 7 bases. V gave up 4 bases and J gave up 1 base; unmatched junction bases: 7. CDR3 length: 15 amino acids. The germline gives CDR1 KGHSH, CDR2 LQKENI. The CDR3 sequence: CASSRAGGTSYEQYF. CDR3 nucleotide sequence: TGTGCCAGCTCACGAGCAGGGGGTACGTCCTACGAGCAGTACTTC. The whole variable domain, remainder taken from reference TRBV18 and TRBJ2-7, is NAGVMQNPRHLVRRRGQEARLRCSPMKGHSHVYWYRQLPEEGLKFMVYLQKENIIDESGMPKERFSAEFPKEGPSILRIQQVVRGDSAAYFCASSRAGGTSYEQYFGPGTRLTVT.

This chain links TRBV6-1 with TRBJ1-5, with 8 bases fitting TRBD1. With 9 bases clipped from V and 7 bases from J, the junction kept 11 bases outside the gene matches. The CDR3 is made up of 14 amino acids. CDR1 and CDR2 (germline): MNHNS, SASEGT. CDR3 amino acids: CASTQGGGIQPQHF. The CDR3 DNA reads as TGTGCCAGTACACAGGGGGGCGGAATACAGCCCCAGCATTTT.

The genes are TRBV9 and TRBJ2-3; the match to TRBD2 covers 10 bases. The CDR3 runs to 15 residues. Germline lookup yields CDR1 SGDLS and CDR2 YYNGEE. J was trimmed by 4 bases and V by 3 bases; bases with no gene match: 5. CDR3 sequence reads: CASSAIAGGADTQYF. The CDR3 bases are TGTGCCAGCAGCGCCATAGCGGGAGGTGCAGATACGCAGTATTTT.

The V and J genes are TRBV4-2 and TRBJ2-5, with TRBD2 matching over 8 bases. Germline CDR1 and CDR2: LGHNA and YNFKEQ. The CDR3 sequence is 16 residues long. The V and J ends lost 6 bases and 5 bases, in that order; junction bases with no gene match: 14. CDR3 sequence: CASSLGLERGQETQYF. CDR3 DNA sequence: TGTGCCAGCAGTCTGGGACTAGAGCGGGGTCAGGAGACCCAGTACTTC.

The chain is built from TRBV5-1 and TRBJ2-1; 8 bases align to TRBD1. The CDR3 runs to 15 residues. Per the germline V gene, CDR1 is SGHRS and CDR2 is YFSETQ. Trimming removed 2 bases from V and 2 bases from J; junction bases left unmatched: 3. The CDR3 sequence is CASSLGQGTYNEQFF. CDR3 DNA: TGCGCCAGCAGCTTAGGACAGGGAACCTACAATGAGCAGTTCTTC.

The chain uses TRBV9 and TRBJ1-1, with 7 nucleotides matching TRBD1. V was pared by 4 bases and J by 14 bases, with 14 bases of the junction left unmatched. The germline V gene encodes CDR1 SGDLS and CDR2 YYNGEE. There are 13 residues in the CDR3. CDR3 nucleotide sequence: TGTGCCAGCAGCTCACCCTCCGGGACAGCTGAGTTCTTT. Translated: CASSSPSGTAEFF.

The chain employs TRBV5-1 and TRBJ1-3; D is ambiguous. The CDR3 extends over 15 amino acids. V gave up 2 bases and J gave up 0 bases, with 9 bases separating them. Germline V CDR1 and CDR2: SGHRS, YFSETQ. The DNA of the CDR3 is TGCGCCAGCAGCTTCGACAAGAGCTCTGGAAACACCATATATTTT. It codes for CASSFDKSSGNTIYF. Filled out from reference TRBV5-1 and TRBJ1-3, the complete variable domain reads KAGVTQTPRYLIKTRGQQVTLSCSPISGHRSVSWYQQTPGQGLQFLFEYFSETQRNKGNFPGRFSGRQFSNSRSEMNVSTLELGDSALYLCASSFDKSSGNTIYFGEGSWLTVV.

The gene calls are TRBV6-5 and TRBJ2-1, with 11 bases matching TRBD2. With 5 bases clipped from V and 2 bases from J, the junction kept 2 bases outside the gene matches. The CDR3 totals 15 residues. Germline V lookup: CDR1 MNHEY, CDR2 SVGAGI. The CDR3: CASSRLAGTYNEQFF. Here the CDR3 DNA reads TGTGCCAGCAGTCGACTAGCGGGAACCTACAATGAGCAGTTCTTC.

The rearrangement uses TRBV19 and TRBJ1-5; D gene unclear. Germline values: CDR1 LNHDA, CDR2 SQIVND (reference sequence). V gave up 3 bases and J gave up 0 bases, with 21 bases separating them. The CDR3 consists of 19 residues. CDR3 nucleotides: TGTGCCAGTAGTATCCCTCCGAGCCGGGAGGAATATAGCAATCAGCCCCAGCATTTT. It yields the protein CASSIPPSREEYSNQPQHF.

About this clone: The identical CDR3 is also encoded by other nucleotide sequences in the sample. Written as DNA, the CDR3 is TGTGCCAGTAGTTCAGACAGGGCCGGGGCCAACGTCCTGACTTTC. This gives the protein CASSSDRAGANVLTF. The gene calls are TRBV19 and TRBJ2-6, with 7 bases aligning to TRBD1. V gave up 5 bases and J gave up 4 bases; unmatched junction bases: 5. The CDR3 loop spans 15 amino acids. The V gene's germline CDR1 is LNHDA and CDR2 SQIVND (reference sequence).

J is TRBJ2-1 and V is TRBV5-6, with TRBD2 matching over 10 bases. V was clipped by 5 bases and J by 5 bases; unmatched bases: 10. The CDR3 is 16 residues long. Germline CDR1 SGHDT, CDR2 YYEEEE. In DNA form, the CDR3 reads TGTGCCAGCAGATCACTAGCCGGGACTAGCGACAATGAGCAGTTCTTC. Translated: CASRSLAGTSDNEQFF.

The chain uses TRBV27 and TRBJ1-1; 7 bases map to TRBD1. Germline CDR1 and CDR2: MNHEY and SMNVEV (reference sequence). This CDR3 comprises 14 residues. V was clipped by 6 bases and J by 8 bases; unmatched bases: 12. The CDR3 loop reads CASSVTRQGSEAFF. CDR3 DNA sequence: TGTGCCAGCAGCGTAACCCGACAGGGATCGGAAGCTTTCTTT.

The sample holds a few counts of this clone. The chain uses TRBV2 and TRBJ2-7; TRBD1 matches at 7 bases. With V trimmed by 7 bases and J by 2 bases, 5 bases remained unmatched. The CDR3 covers 13 residues. CDR1 and CDR2 from the germline V gene are SNHLY and FYNNEI. CDR3: CASKGQGAYEQYF. The CDR3 nucleotides read TGTGCCAGCAAAGGGCAGGGGGCCTACGAGCAGTACTTC.

The chain has TRBV5-5 and TRBJ2-7; 7 bases map to TRBD1. This CDR3 has 16 amino acids. V lost 3 bases to trimming and J lost 3 bases; unmatched junction nucleotides: 12. Germline loops: CDR1 SGHKS, CDR2 YYEKEE (reference sequence). This CDR3 is CASSWGPGQQFYEQYF. CDR3 DNA: TGTGCCAGCAGCTGGGGTCCGGGACAGCAATTCTACGAGCAGTACTTC.

V and J are TRBV19 and TRBJ2-1; TRBD2 matches 16 bases. The CDR3 has 16 residues. Germline V gives CDR1 LNHDA, CDR2 SQIVND (reference sequence). V dropped 6 bases and J dropped 10; count of bases not matched to a gene: 9. CDR3 protein: CASRGTSGRASLEQFF. As DNA, the CDR3 is TGTGCCAGTAGAGGGACTAGCGGGAGGGCATCTTTGGAGCAGTTCTTC.

This chain uses TRBV28 with TRBJ2-3; 8 bases fit TRBD1. The CDR3 extends over 14 amino acids. V lost 7 bases and J lost 6; bases outside the gene matches: 9. The germline CDR1 and CDR2 sequences are MDHEN and SYDVKM. The CDR3 spells CASITGQGADTQYF. The CDR3 DNA is TGTGCCAGCATCACAGGACAGGGAGCCGATACGCAGTATTTT.

The gene calls are TRBV6-6 and TRBJ2-2; 10 bases fit TRBD1. J lost 3 bases, V lost 0 bases, and 1 base had no gene match. Germline CDR1 reads MNHNY; CDR2 reads SVGAGI (reference sequence). The CDR3 extends over 16 amino acids. CDR3 sequence: CASSYSDRGDTGELFF. The CDR3 DNA reads TGTGCCAGCAGTTACTCGGACAGGGGGGACACCGGGGAGCTGTTTTTT.

V gene TRBV6-1 combines with J gene TRBJ2-7, with 11 bases identical to TRBD2. Unmatched junction bases numbered 9, after V lost 8 bases and J lost 3 bases. The CDR3 loop spans 15 amino acids. Germline CDR1 and CDR2: MNHNS and SASEGT. The CDR3 loop is CASRIHTSGSYEQYF. DNA for the CDR3: TGTGCCAGCCGAATCCATACTAGCGGGAGCTACGAGCAGTACTTC.

The chain has TRBV29-1 and TRBJ1-2, with 8 bases matching TRBD1. Germline assignment: CDR1 SQVTM and CDR2 ANQGSEA. The CDR3 runs to 12 residues. The J segment lost 7 bases and the V segment lost 8 bases, leaving 9 bases of the junction unmatched. CDR3 in amino acids: CSLGQGEGGYTF. CDR3 bases: TGCAGCCTCGGACAGGGTGAAGGTGGCTACACCTTC.

Worth noting for this clone: The same CDR3 also results from other DNA sequences found in this sample. This chain joins TRBV7-9 and TRBJ2-7; no reliable D call. CDR1 is SEHNR and CDR2 is FQNEAQ in the germline V gene (reference sequence). V was clipped by 4 bases and J by 2 bases, with 3 bases between them. This CDR3 region has 11 residues. The CDR3 is CASSSTYEQYF. CDR3 nucleotide sequence: TGTGCCAGCAGCTCAACCTACGAGCAGTACTTC.

The chain uses TRBV19 and TRBJ2-7, with D unresolved. V lost 3 bases, J lost 0 bases, and 21 bases lay in between. The CDR3 has 18 amino acids. Germline-derived CDR1 and CDR2 are LNHDA and SQIVND (reference sequence). The CDR3 nucleotides read TGTGCCAGTAGTATTACGCTCTCCCAGAAAAGGAGCTCCTACGAGCAGTACTTC. This encodes CASSITLSQKRSSYEQYF.

In its sample, this clone was seen a few times. The CDR3 DNA sequence: TGCGCCAGCAGCCCGGACAGTAAGCAGTACTTC. Residues: CASSPDSKQYF. The V and J genes are TRBV5-1 and TRBJ2-7, with D tentatively TRBD1 (6 bases). The CDR3 totals 11 residues. The germline gives CDR1 SGHRS, CDR2 YFSETQ. Trimming took off 4 bases at V and 8 bases at J, with 10 bases between the two ends.

As for this clone: Different DNA sequences within this sample yield the same CDR3. This sequence joins TRBV7-3 and TRBJ2-7, with TRBD2 identical over 10 bases. Germline trimming cut 5 bases from V and 2 bases from J; bases unmatched to any gene: 6. The CDR3 sequence is 15 residues long. Germline CDR1 SGHTA, CDR2 FQGTGA. The CDR3, as DNA: TGTGCCAGCAGCCTGGGAACTAGCGGGACCTACGAGCAGTACTTC. It codes for CASSLGTSGTYEQYF.

The chain recombines TRBV2 with TRBJ1-1; D perhaps matches TRBD1 (6 bases). This CDR3 is 14 amino acids long. Germline V gives CDR1 SNHLY, CDR2 FYNNEI. Between the trimmed V and J ends, which lost 3 bases and 3 bases, there was a span of 11 bases. CDR3 sequence reads: CASSDGDIDTEAFF. CDR3 sequence (DNA): TGTGCCAGCAGTGACGGGGACATCGACACTGAAGCTTTCTTT.

The rearrangement uses TRBV11-2 and TRBJ2-2; TRBD1 is a possible D gene (6 bases). This CDR3 has 16 amino acids. V shed 5 bases and J shed 4 bases, with 17 bases lying between them. Germline CDR1 SGHAT, CDR2 FQNNGV. CDR3 DNA sequence: TGTGCCAGCAGCACCAACACAGGGTACGGCACCGGGGAGCTGTTTTTT. This sequence encodes CASSTNTGYGTGELFF.

CDR3 protein: CASSRGTSNYGYTF. The CDR3 DNA reads as TGTGCCAGCAGTAGGGGGACGTCTAACTATGGCTACACCTTC. This sequence joins TRBV28 and TRBJ1-2; TRBD1 is a possible D gene (6 bases). V lost 5 bases, J lost 0 bases, and 10 bases lay in between. Germline V gene data show CDR1 as MDHEN and CDR2 as SYDVKM. The CDR3 totals 14 residues.

V is TRBV15 and J is TRBJ2-1, with a weak D call TRBD2 (5 bases). Per the germline V gene, CDR1 is LNHNV and CDR2 is YYDKDF (reference sequence). The CDR3 length is 16 residues. V lost 5 bases and J 10 bases, leaving 24 bases between the germline ends. The chain's CDR3 is CATSSRDGSIFAEQFF. For the CDR3, the DNA is TGTGCCACCAGCTCCCGTGATGGGAGCATATTTGCGGAGCAGTTCTTC.

The chain combines TRBV4-1 with TRBJ2-7; D gene unclear. Germline V CDR1 and CDR2: MGHRA, YSYEKL. CDR3 length equals 15 residues. The ends were cut back, 0 bases at V and 0 bases at J, with 9 bases in the middle. CDR3 amino acids: CASSQESHSSYEQYF. DNA of the CDR3: TGCGCCAGCAGCCAAGAATCTCATAGCTCCTACGAGCAGTACTTC.

V gene TRBV7-2 combines with J gene TRBJ2-1, with a tentative D call TRBD1 (6 bases). V dropped 1 base and J dropped 12 bases, with 10 bases sitting between them. The CDR3 is made up of 12 amino acids. Germline lookup yields CDR1 SGHTA and CDR2 FQGNSA. The CDR3 nucleotides are TGTGCCAGCAGCTTAGTAGGGGGTAGGCAGTTCTTC. It specifies CASSLVGGRQFF.

The rearrangement uses TRBV28 and TRBJ2-4, with a weak D call TRBD2 (5 bases). V was trimmed by 10 bases and J by 5 bases, leaving 18 bases between them. The CDR3 loop spans 14 amino acids. Germline V lookup: CDR1 MDHEN, CDR2 SYDVKM. This chain's CDR3 is CANPPGSEENIQYF. DNA of the CDR3: TGTGCCAACCCGCCGGGATCCGAGGAAAACATTCAGTACTTC.